What follows are 5 T cell receptor beta chains derived from one specimen sequenced in a study of vaccination and CD4 T cells after COVID-19. Treatment meaning: approximately 11-day PBMC culture with coronavirus spike peptide pools or control peptides (ViraFEST assay). The unexposed donor provided CD4+ T cells, which were taken before the COVID-19 pandemic (2011-2018). No cognate antigen is known for these TCRs. Sequencing of cultured CD4+ T cell DNA used the Oncomine TCR Beta short-read assay. Via MiXCR, TCRdb re-called the PCR reads, giving one row per CDR3 protein. Here the sample spans about 4,500 distinct CDR3 sequences, about 60% being singletons. Input material: CD4+ T cells from blood, cultured in vitro. The receptors were gathered from a human donor in good health.

The chain uses TRBV5-1 and TRBJ1-2; 12 bases are a match to TRBD1. The ends lost 4 bases at V and 8 bases at J; junction bases unmatched: 6. The germline V gene encodes CDR1 SGHRS and CDR2 YFSETQ. The length of the CDR3 is 14 residues. CDR3 sequence (DNA): TGCGCCAGCAGCAAGGGACAGGGGGCAAACGGCTACACCTTC. Protein: CASSKGQGANGYTF.

This clonotype occurred a few times. V and J are TRBV11-2 and TRBJ1-6; D call uncertain. Trimming took off 3 bases at V and 7 bases at J, with 10 bases between the two ends. Germline loops: CDR1 SGHAT, CDR2 FQNNGV. This CDR3 is built from 14 residues. The DNA for the CDR3 is TGTGCCAGCAGCTTTGGTAGCCTCAATTCACCCCTCCACTTT. Translation: CASSFGSLNSPLHF. The variable domain in full, with the rest retrieved from reference TRBV11-2 and TRBJ1-6, is EAGVAQSPRYKIIEKRQSVAFWCNPISGHATLYWYQQILGQGPKLLIQFQNNGVVDDSQLPKDRFSAERLKGVDSTLKIQPAKLEDSAVYLCASSFGSLNSPLHFGNGTRLTVT.

The rearrangement links TRBV27 to TRBJ2-1; 9 bases match TRBD2. This CDR3 contains 16 residues. The germline gives CDR1 MNHEY, CDR2 SMNVEV (reference sequence). V lost 3 bases, J lost 5 bases, and 8 bases stayed unmatched. DNA for the CDR3: TGTGCCAGCAGTTTTTTAGGACTAGCGCGGGACAATGAGCAGTTCTTC. This translates into CASSFLGLARDNEQFF.

The CDR3 nucleotides read TGTGCCAGCAGCACCCAACAGGGCTACCAAGAGACCCAGTACTTC. This encodes CASSTQQGYQETQYF. The genes are TRBV5-4 and TRBJ2-5, with D possibly matching TRBD1 (6 bases). The CDR3 runs to 15 residues. Germline V lookup: CDR1 SGHNT, CDR2 YYREEE (reference sequence). V gave up 4 bases and J gave up 0 bases, with 13 bases separating them.

The chain combines TRBV19 with TRBJ1-5; 7 bases are a match to TRBD1. CDR3 length: 13 residues. Germline V lookup: CDR1 LNHDA, CDR2 SQIVND (reference sequence). Germline trimming cut 10 bases from V and 7 bases from J; bases unmatched to any gene: 10. The CDR3 nucleotides read TGTGCCATCCGACAGGGCCTGGGGCAGCCCCAGCATTTT. This gives the protein CAIRQGLGQPQHF.